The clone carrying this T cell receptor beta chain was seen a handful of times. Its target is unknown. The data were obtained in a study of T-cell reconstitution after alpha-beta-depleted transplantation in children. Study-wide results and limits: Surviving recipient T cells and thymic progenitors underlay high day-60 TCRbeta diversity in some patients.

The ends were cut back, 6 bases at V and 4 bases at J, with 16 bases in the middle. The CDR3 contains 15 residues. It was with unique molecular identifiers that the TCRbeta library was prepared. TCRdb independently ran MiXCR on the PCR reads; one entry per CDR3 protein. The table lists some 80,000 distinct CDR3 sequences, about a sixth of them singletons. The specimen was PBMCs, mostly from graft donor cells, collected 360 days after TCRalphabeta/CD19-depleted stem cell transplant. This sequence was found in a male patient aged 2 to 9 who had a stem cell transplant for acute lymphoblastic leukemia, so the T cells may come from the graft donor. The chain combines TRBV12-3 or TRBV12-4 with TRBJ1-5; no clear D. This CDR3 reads CASSPGRRLNQPQHF. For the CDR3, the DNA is TGTGCCAGCAGCCCCGGGCGACGGCTTAATCAGCCCCAGCATTTT.